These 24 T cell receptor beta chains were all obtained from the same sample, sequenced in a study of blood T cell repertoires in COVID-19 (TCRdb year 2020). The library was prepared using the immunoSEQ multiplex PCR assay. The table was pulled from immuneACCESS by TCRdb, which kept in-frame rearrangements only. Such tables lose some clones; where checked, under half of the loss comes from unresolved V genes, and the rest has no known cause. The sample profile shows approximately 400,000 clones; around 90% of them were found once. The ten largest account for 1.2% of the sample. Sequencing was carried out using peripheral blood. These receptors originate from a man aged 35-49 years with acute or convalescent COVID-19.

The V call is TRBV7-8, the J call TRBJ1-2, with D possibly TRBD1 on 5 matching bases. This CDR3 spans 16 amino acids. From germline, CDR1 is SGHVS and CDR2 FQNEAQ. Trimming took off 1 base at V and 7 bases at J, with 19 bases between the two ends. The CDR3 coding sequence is TGTGCCAGCAGCTTAGGGCAGGGACTAATATTAAGTGGCTACACCTTC. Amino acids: CASSLGQGLILSGYTF.

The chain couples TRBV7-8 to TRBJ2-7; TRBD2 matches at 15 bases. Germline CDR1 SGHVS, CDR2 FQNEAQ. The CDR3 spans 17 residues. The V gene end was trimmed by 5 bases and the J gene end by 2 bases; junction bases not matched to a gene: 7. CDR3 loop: CASSPGTSGGFPYEQYF. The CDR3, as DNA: TGTGCCAGCAGCCCCGGGACTAGCGGGGGGTTCCCCTACGAGCAGTACTTC.

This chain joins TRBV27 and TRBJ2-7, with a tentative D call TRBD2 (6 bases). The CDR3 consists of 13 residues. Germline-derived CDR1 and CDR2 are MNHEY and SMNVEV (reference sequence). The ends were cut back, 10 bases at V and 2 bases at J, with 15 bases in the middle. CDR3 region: CATSPGLAYEQYF. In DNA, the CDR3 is TGTGCCACCTCCCCGGGACTTGCCTACGAGCAGTACTTC.

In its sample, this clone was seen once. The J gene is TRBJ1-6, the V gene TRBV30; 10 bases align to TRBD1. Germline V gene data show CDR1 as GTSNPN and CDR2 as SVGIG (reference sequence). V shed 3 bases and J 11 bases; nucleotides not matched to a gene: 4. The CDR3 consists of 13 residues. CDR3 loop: CAWRGQGFPPLHF. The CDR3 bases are TGTGCCTGGAGGGGACAGGGGTTCCCACCCCTCCACTTT.

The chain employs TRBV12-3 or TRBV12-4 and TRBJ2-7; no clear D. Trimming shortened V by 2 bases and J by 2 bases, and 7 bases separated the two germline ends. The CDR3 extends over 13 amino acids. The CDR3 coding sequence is TGTGCCAGCAGTTTAATTCAGGCCTACGAGCAGTACTTC. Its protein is CASSLIQAYEQYF.

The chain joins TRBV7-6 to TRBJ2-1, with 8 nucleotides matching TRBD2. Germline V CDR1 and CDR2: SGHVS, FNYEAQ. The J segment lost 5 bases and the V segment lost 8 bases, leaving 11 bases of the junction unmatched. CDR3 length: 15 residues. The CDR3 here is CASRVSLAANNEQFF. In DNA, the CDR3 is TGTGCCAGCCGGGTTTCACTAGCGGCTAACAATGAGCAGTTCTTC.

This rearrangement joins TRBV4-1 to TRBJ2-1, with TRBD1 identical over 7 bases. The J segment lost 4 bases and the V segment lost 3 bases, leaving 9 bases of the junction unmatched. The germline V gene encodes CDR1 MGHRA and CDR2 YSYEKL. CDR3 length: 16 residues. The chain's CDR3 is CASSHRQGPKYNEQFF. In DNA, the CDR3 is TGCGCCAGCAGCCACCGACAGGGCCCGAAATACAATGAGCAGTTCTTC.

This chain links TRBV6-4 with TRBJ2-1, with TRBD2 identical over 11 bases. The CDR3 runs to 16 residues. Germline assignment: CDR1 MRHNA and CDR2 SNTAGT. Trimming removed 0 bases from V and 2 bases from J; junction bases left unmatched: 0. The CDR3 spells CASSDSSGGAYNEQFF. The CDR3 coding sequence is TGTGCCAGCAGTGACTCTAGCGGGGGGGCCTACAATGAGCAGTTCTTC.

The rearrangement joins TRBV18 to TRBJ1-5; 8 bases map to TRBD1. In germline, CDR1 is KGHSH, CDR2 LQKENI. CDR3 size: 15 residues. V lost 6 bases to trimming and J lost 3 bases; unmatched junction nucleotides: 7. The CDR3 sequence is CASSLGTGDNQPQHF. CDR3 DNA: TGTGCCAGCTCCCTAGGGACAGGCGACAATCAGCCCCAGCATTTT.

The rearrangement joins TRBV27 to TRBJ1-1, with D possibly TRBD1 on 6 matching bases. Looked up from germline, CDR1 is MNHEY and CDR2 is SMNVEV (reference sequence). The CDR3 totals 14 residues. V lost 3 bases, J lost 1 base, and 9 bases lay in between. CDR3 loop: CASSFRGRNTEAFF. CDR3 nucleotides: TGTGCCAGCAGTTTCAGGGGTCGGAACACTGAAGCTTTCTTT.

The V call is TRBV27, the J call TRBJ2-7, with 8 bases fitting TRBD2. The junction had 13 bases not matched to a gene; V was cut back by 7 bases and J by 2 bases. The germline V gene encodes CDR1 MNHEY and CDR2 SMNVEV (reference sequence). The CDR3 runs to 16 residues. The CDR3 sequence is CASTQGETSVAYEQYF. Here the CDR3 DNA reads TGTGCCAGCACCCAGGGTGAGACTAGCGTGGCCTACGAGCAGTACTTC.

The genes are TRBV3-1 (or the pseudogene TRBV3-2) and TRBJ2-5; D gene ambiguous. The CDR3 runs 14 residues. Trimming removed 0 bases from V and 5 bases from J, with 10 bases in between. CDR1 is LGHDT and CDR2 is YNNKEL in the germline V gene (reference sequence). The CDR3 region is CASSQERELETQYF. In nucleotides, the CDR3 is TGTGCCAGCAGCCAAGAACGTGAGTTGGAGACCCAGTACTTC.

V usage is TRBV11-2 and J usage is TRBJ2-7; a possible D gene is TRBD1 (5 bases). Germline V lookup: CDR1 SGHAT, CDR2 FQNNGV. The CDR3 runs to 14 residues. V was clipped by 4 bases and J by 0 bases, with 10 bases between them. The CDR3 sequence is CASSSYRSSYEQYF. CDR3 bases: TGTGCCAGCAGCTCGTACAGGAGCTCCTACGAGCAGTACTTC.

The CDR3 coding sequence is TGTGCCAGCAGCCCCCAAGGGGATAGCGGAAGGTTCGGGGAGCTGTTTTTT. It codes for CASSPQGDSGRFGELFF. The V and J genes are TRBV9 and TRBJ2-2; perhaps TRBD2 as D (6 bases). The CDR3 spans 17 residues. Germline V gives CDR1 SGDLS, CDR2 YYNGEE. Trimming removed 4 bases at V and 7 bases at J, with 23 bases between.

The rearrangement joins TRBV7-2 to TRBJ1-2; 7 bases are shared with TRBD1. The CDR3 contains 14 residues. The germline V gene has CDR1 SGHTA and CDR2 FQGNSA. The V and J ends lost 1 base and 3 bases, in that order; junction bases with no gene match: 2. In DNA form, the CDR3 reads TGTGCCAGCAGCTTAGAGGGACAGTACTATGGCTACACCTTC. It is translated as CASSLEGQYYGYTF. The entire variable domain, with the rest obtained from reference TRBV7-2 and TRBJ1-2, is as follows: GAGVSQSPSNKVTEKGKDVELRCDPISGHTALYWYRQSLGQGLEFLIYFQGNSAPDKSGLPSDRFSAERTGGSVSTLTIQRTQQEDSAVYLCASSLEGQYYGYTFGSGTRLTVV.

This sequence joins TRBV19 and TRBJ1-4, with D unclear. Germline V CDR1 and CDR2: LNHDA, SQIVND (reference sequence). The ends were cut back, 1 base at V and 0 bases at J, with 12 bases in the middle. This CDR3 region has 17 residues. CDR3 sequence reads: CASSIVSSRATNEKLFF. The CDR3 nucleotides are TGTGCCAGTAGTATAGTGTCTTCCCGCGCAACTAATGAAAAACTGTTTTTT.

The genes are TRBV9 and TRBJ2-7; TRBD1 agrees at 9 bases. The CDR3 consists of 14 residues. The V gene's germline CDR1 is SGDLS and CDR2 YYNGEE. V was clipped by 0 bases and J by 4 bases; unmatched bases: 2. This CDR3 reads CASSVETGGYEQYF. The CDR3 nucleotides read TGTGCCAGCAGCGTAGAGACAGGGGGGTACGAGCAGTACTTC.

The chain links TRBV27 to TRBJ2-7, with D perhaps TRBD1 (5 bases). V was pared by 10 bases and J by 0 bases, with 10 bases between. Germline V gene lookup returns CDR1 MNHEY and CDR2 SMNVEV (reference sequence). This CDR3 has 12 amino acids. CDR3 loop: CATRTISYEQYF. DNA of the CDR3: TGTGCCACCCGGACAATCTCCTACGAGCAGTACTTC.

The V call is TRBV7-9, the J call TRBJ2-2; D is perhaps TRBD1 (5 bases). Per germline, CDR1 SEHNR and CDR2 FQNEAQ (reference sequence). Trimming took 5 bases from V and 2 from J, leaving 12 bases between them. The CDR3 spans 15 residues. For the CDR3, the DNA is TGTGCCAGCAGCCCGGTGACAGCCAACACCGGGGAGCTGTTTTTT. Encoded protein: CASSPVTANTGELFF.

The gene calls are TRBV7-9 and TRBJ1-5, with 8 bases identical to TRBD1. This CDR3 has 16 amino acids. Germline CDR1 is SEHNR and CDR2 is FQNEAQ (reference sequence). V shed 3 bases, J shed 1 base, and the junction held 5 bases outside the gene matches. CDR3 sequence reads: CASSFIQGVSNQPQHF. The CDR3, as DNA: TGTGCCAGCAGCTTCATACAGGGGGTAAGCAATCAGCCCCAGCATTTT.

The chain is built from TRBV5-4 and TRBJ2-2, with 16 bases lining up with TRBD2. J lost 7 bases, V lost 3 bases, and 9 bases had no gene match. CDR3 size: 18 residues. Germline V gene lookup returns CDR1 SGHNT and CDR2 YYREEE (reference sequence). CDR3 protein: CASSSGTSGGAQGGELFF. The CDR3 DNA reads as TGTGCCAGCAGCTCCGGGACTAGCGGGGGGGCCCAGGGCGGGGAGCTGTTTTTT.

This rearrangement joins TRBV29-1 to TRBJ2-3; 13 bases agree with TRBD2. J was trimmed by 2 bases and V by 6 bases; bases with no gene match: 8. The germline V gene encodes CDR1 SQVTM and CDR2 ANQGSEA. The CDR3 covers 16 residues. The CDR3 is CSVRGTSGDYTDTQYF. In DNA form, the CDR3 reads TGCAGCGTCCGCGGGACTAGCGGGGACTACACAGATACGCAGTATTTT.

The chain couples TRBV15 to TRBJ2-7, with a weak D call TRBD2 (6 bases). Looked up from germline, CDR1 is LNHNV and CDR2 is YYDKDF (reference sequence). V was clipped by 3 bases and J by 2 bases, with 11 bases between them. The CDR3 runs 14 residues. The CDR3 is CATSREGTAYEQYF. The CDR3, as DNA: TGTGCCACCAGCAGGGAGGGGACGGCCTACGAGCAGTACTTC.

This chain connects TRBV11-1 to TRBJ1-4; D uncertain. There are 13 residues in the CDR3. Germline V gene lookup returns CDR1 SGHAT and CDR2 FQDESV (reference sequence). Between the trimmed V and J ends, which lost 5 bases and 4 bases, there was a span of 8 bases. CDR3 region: CASSPVLNEKLFF. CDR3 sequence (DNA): TGTGCCAGCAGCCCGGTTCTTAATGAAAAACTGTTTTTT.